The 22 T cell receptor beta chains below all came from one sample that was sequenced in a study of blood T cell repertoires in COVID-19. Some clones are missing from TCRdb's copy, which holds only in-frame ones; the method was immunoSEQ multiplex PCR. The sample holds 200,000 to 250,000 clones, more than 75% seen once. What was sequenced was peripheral blood. These receptors all come from a man aged 40-49 years with acute or convalescent COVID-19.

J is TRBJ2-1 and V is TRBV5-4; TRBD2 matches 10 bases. J gave up 7 bases and V 0 bases, and 7 bases lay outside the gene matches. Germline values: CDR1 SGHNT, CDR2 YYREEE (reference sequence). This CDR3 spans 16 amino acids. Here the CDR3 DNA reads TGTGCCAGCAGCTTGGCTAGCGGGGGTCGAGGGAATGAGCAGTTCTTC. This translates into CASSLASGGRGNEQFF.

The sample holds a few counts of this clone. The chain joins TRBV7-9 to TRBJ1-1; TRBD1 aligns across 8 bases. The CDR3 totals 13 residues. Losses at the gene ends were 3 bases for V and 8 bases for J; bases not matched to a gene: 5. Germline values: CDR1 SEHNR, CDR2 FQNEAQ (reference sequence). CDR3 sequence: CASSLGQAREAFF. The DNA of the CDR3 is TGTGCCAGCAGCTTGGGACAGGCAAGGGAAGCTTTCTTT. The variable domain in full, completed from reference TRBV7-9 and TRBJ1-1, reads DTGVSQNPRHKITKRGQNVTFRCDPISEHNRLYWYRQTLGQGPEFLTYFQNEAQLEKSRLLSDRFSAERPKGSFSTLEIQRTEQGDSAMYLCASSLGQAREAFFGQGTRLTVV.

The V gene is TRBV27, the J gene TRBJ1-6, with D possibly being TRBD1 (6 bases). Between the trimmed V and J ends, which lost 5 bases and 9 bases, there was a span of 17 bases. The CDR3 extends over 15 amino acids. The germline V gene encodes CDR1 MNHEY and CDR2 SMNVEV (reference sequence). CDR3 DNA: TGTGCCAGCAGTAGTTTACAGGGCAGCGCTTCACCCCTCCACTTT. It translates to CASSSLQGSASPLHF.

This sequence joins TRBV5-6 and TRBJ2-2, with D perhaps matching TRBD2 (5 bases). V was clipped by 4 bases and J by 3 bases, with 13 bases between them. This CDR3 spans 15 amino acids. Germline V lookup: CDR1 SGHDT, CDR2 YYEEEE. The CDR3 sequence: CASSPKPGYTGELFF. In nucleotides, the CDR3 is TGTGCCAGCAGCCCCAAGCCGGGATACACCGGGGAGCTGTTTTTT.

V usage is TRBV5-1 and J usage is TRBJ1-6; 8 bases are a match to TRBD1. Trimming at V came to 5 bases and at J to 5 bases, leaving 9 bases not matched to a gene. Germline CDR1 SGHRS, CDR2 YFSETQ. The CDR3 runs 16 residues. The CDR3 sequence: CASRDIDRGHNSPLHF. The DNA of the CDR3 is TGCGCCAGCAGAGACATAGACAGGGGTCATAATTCACCCCTCCACTTT.

This chain connects TRBV6-5 to TRBJ2-5; D is unclear. The V end was cut by 2 bases, the J end by 1 base, with 11 bases between. Per germline, CDR1 MNHEY and CDR2 SVGAGI. The CDR3 runs to 15 residues. The CDR3 loop reads CASSYGSASQETQYF. The CDR3 DNA is TGTGCCAGCAGTTACGGTTCAGCGTCCCAAGAGACCCAGTACTTC.

V gene TRBV4-1 combines with J gene TRBJ2-7; 9 nucleotides line up with TRBD1. The trim removed 2 bases at V and 9 bases at J, leaving 11 bases unmatched. This CDR3 comprises 15 residues. Germline lookup yields CDR1 MGHRA and CDR2 YSYEKL. In DNA, the CDR3 is TGCGCCAGCAGCCAATCTTTAGGGACAGGGAACGGGCAGTACTTC. It translates to CASSQSLGTGNGQYF.

The chain carries TRBV4-1 and TRBJ2-2; TRBD2 matches 14 bases. Germline V CDR1 and CDR2: MGHRA, YSYEKL. J gave up 2 bases and V 8 bases, and 10 bases lay outside the gene matches. CDR3 length equals 18 residues. The CDR3 here is CASGPSGTSGGNTGELFF. The DNA of the CDR3 is TGCGCCAGCGGTCCAAGCGGGACTAGCGGGGGAAACACCGGGGAGCTGTTTTTT.

This clone was recorded once. This chain links TRBV20-1 with TRBJ1-4; D gene uncertain. This CDR3 has 15 amino acids. The ends were cut back, 3 bases at V and 2 bases at J, with 13 bases in the middle. The germline V gene has CDR1 DFQATT and CDR2 SNEGSKA (reference sequence). The CDR3 nucleotides read TGCAGTGCTAGTAACAGTTTCGCTACTAATGAAAAACTGTTTTTT. It is translated as CSASNSFATNEKLFF.

The chain employs TRBV10-1 and TRBJ2-2; D unclear. This CDR3 spans 12 amino acids. CDR1 is WNHNN and CDR2 is SYGVQD in the germline V gene (reference sequence). Trimming left V 4 bases short and J 4 bases short, with 4 bases between. The CDR3 protein is CASSAITGELFF. The CDR3, as DNA: TGCGCCAGCAGTGCTATCACCGGGGAGCTGTTTTTT.

This clone has only one observation. The gene calls are TRBV7-9 and TRBJ1-2; D is uncertain. From germline, CDR1 is SEHNR and CDR2 FQNEAQ (reference sequence). The germline V and J ends were trimmed by 1 base and 4 bases, with 7 bases remaining between them. The CDR3 sequence is 13 residues long. The CDR3 sequence: CASSLVRFYGYTF. The CDR3 nucleotides read TGTGCCAGCAGCTTAGTTCGGTTCTATGGCTACACCTTC.

J is TRBJ2-1 and V is TRBV30; D may be TRBD1 (6 bases). The CDR3 is 14 amino acids. V was clipped by 6 bases and J by 8 bases, with 20 bases between them. CDR1 and CDR2 (germline): GTSNPN, SVGIG (reference sequence). The DNA of the CDR3 is TGTGCCTGCACAGGGACGGGGTCATTCTATGAGCAGTTCTTC. Amino acid sequence: CACTGTGSFYEQFF. The full variable domain, rest sourced from reference TRBV30 and TRBJ2-1, is SQTIHQWPATLVQPVGSPLSLECTVEGTSNPNLYWYRQAAGRGLQLLFYSVGIGQISSEVPQNLSASRPQDRQFILSSKKLLLSDSGFYLCACTGTGSFYEQFFGPGTRLTVL.

This clone has only one observation. The V call is TRBV10-3, the J call TRBJ2-2; 10 bases line up with TRBD1. Germline lookup yields CDR1 ENHRY and CDR2 SYGVKD. This CDR3 comprises 15 residues. J lost 1 base, V lost 7 bases, and 3 bases had no gene match. The CDR3 reads CAINDRGRNTGELFF. The CDR3 bases are TGTGCCATCAATGACAGGGGGCGGAACACCGGGGAGCTGTTTTTT.

The chain recombines TRBV19 with TRBJ2-1; 8 bases are a match to TRBD2. Trimming cost V 5 bases and J 0 bases; bases outside gene matches: 9. The germline gives CDR1 LNHDA, CDR2 SQIVND (reference sequence). CDR3 length equals 17 residues. CDR3 protein: CASSGWTSPSSYNEQFF. CDR3 nucleotides: TGTGCCAGTAGTGGCTGGACTAGCCCGAGCTCCTACAATGAGCAGTTCTTC.

The J gene is TRBJ1-3, the V gene TRBV3-1 (or the pseudogene TRBV3-2), with a weak D call TRBD1 (5 bases). Germline-derived CDR1 and CDR2 are LGHDT and YNNKEL (reference sequence). This CDR3 spans 15 amino acids. The V and J ends lost 1 base and 5 bases respectively, with 12 bases between them. CDR3 sequence reads: CASSQARELRNTIYF. The CDR3, as DNA: TGTGCCAGCAGCCAAGCCAGGGAACTTCGAAACACCATATATTTT.

The count of this clone is one. CDR3 in DNA: TGTGCCAGCAGCCCGAGCGGGGGGGCCGGCGATGAGCAGTTCTTC. Translated: CASSPSGGAGDEQFF. The chain carries TRBV7-2 and TRBJ2-1; 10 bases agree with TRBD2. V was pared by 5 bases and J by 8 bases, with 9 bases of the junction left unmatched. The CDR3 contains 15 residues. CDR1 and CDR2 from the germline V gene are SGHTA and FQGNSA.

The chain links TRBV9 to TRBJ1-3; D gene unclear. This CDR3 region has 15 residues. Trimming pared 0 bases from V and 3 bases from J, leaving 10 bases between. Germline assignment: CDR1 SGDLS and CDR2 YYNGEE. DNA for the CDR3: TGTGCCAGCAGCGTAGCTGGCCTTGATGGAAACACCATATATTTT. It encodes CASSVAGLDGNTIYF. The full variable domain, with the rest looked up from reference TRBV9 and TRBJ1-3, is DSGVTQTPKHLITATGQRVTLRCSPRSGDLSVYWYQQSLDQGLQFLIQYYNGEERAKGNILERFSAQQFPDLHSELNLSSLELGDSALYFCASSVAGLDGNTIYFGEGSWLTVV.

The chain links TRBV15 to TRBJ2-1, with D hard to call. Trimming left V 4 bases short and J 1 base short, with 17 bases between. The germline V gene encodes CDR1 LNHNV and CDR2 YYDKDF (reference sequence). The CDR3 length is 17 residues. Here the CDR3 reads CATSTRRIQVSYNEQFF. The CDR3 region has the DNA TGTGCCACCAGCACTCGACGGATCCAGGTGTCCTACAATGAGCAGTTCTTC. The full variable domain, completed using reference TRBV15 and TRBJ2-1, is DAMVIQNPRYQVTQFGKPVTLSCSQTLNHNVMYWYQQKSSQAPKLLFHYYDKDFNNEADTPDNFQSRRPNTSFCFLDIRSPGLGDTAMYLCATSTRRIQVSYNEQFFGPGTRLTVL.

The chain carries TRBV28 and TRBJ1-5; 7 bases map to TRBD1. With 10 bases clipped from V and 7 bases from J, the junction kept 16 bases outside the gene matches. Germline-derived CDR1 and CDR2 are MDHEN and SYDVKM. The CDR3 has 15 amino acids. The CDR3 reads CATSNTDRAGQPQHF. In nucleotides, the CDR3 is TGTGCCACCTCCAACACCGACAGGGCGGGGCAGCCCCAGCATTTT.

The V gene is TRBV5-1, the J gene TRBJ1-1, with D uncertain. CDR1 is SGHRS, CDR2 YFSETQ, per germline. The CDR3 has 16 residues. V was shortened by 6 bases and J by 0 bases, with 18 bases between the two germline ends. The CDR3 DNA follows: TGCGCCAGCACACTTGGCACGATCGGGGTGAACACTGAAGCTTTCTTT. Its translation: CASTLGTIGVNTEAFF.

The rearrangement links TRBV7-9 to TRBJ1-1; perhaps TRBD1 as D (5 bases). CDR3 length equals 15 residues. CDR1 is SEHNR, CDR2 FQNEAQ, per germline (reference sequence). The V end lost 4 bases, the J end lost 1 base, and 13 bases lay between the germline ends. As DNA, the CDR3 is TGTGCCAGCAGCTCAATCCGGACAACGAACACTGAAGCTTTCTTT. Amino acid sequence: CASSSIRTTNTEAFF.

The chain links TRBV2 to TRBJ1-3; unclear D gene. The CDR3 covers 15 residues. Germline V gene sequence: CDR1 SNHLY, CDR2 FYNNEI. Trimming removed 2 bases at V and 0 bases at J, with 8 bases between. Here the CDR3 DNA reads TGTGCCAGCAGTGAATCCCCAGGCTCTGGAAACACCATATATTTT. Translation: CASSESPGSGNTIYF.